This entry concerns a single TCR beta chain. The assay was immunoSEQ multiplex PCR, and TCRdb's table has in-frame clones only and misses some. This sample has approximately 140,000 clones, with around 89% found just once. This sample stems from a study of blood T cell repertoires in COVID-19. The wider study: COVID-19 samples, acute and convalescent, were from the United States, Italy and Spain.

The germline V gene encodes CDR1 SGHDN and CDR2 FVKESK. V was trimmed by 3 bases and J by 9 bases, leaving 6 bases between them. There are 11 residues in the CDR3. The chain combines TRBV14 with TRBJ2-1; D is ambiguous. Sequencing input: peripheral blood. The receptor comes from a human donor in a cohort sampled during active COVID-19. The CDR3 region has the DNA TGTGCCAGCAGCCATGGAGCTGAGCAGTTCTTC. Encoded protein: CASSHGAEQFF.